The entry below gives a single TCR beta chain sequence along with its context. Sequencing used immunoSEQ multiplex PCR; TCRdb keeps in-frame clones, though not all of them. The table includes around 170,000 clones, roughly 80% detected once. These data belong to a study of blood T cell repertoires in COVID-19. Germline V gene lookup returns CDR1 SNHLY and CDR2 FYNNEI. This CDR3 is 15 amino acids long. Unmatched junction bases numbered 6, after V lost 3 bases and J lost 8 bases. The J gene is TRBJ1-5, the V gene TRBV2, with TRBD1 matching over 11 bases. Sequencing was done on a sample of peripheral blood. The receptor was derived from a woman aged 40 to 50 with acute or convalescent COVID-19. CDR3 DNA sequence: TGTGCCAGCAGTGATGGGACAGGGGGTAGTAAGCCCCAGCATTTT. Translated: CASSDGTGGSKPQHF.